These 3 T cell receptor beta chains originate from one sample sequenced in a study of blood T cell repertoires in COVID-19. Profiling relied on immunoSEQ multiplex PCR, and the TCRdb table lists in-frame clones only, not all of them. The sample includes more than 120,000 clones, approximately 88% of them seen just once. The sample taken for sequencing was peripheral blood. The source is a woman aged 50 to 65 with acute or convalescent COVID-19.

For the CDR3, the DNA is TGTGCCAGCAGTGAAATTCCTATTTTTAAGACAGGGCCAGATACGCAGTATTTT. Translation: CASSEIPIFKTGPDTQYF. This chain joins TRBV2 and TRBJ2-3, with TRBD1 identical over 7 bases. Germline-derived CDR1 and CDR2 are SNHLY and FYNNEI. Trimming removed 2 bases from V and 4 bases from J; junction bases left unmatched: 15. The CDR3 contains 18 residues. Drawing the rest from reference TRBV2 and TRBJ2-3, the complete variable domain is EPEVTQTPSHQVTQMGQEVILRCVPISNHLYFYWYRQILGQKVEFLVSFYNNEISEKSEIFDDQFSVERPDGSNFTLKIRSTKLEDSAMYFCASSEIPIFKTGPDTQYFGPGTRLTVL.

The chain uses TRBV18 and TRBJ1-5; D uncertain. Germline V gene data show CDR1 as KGHSH and CDR2 as LQKENI. The germline V and J ends were trimmed by 1 base and 7 bases, with 8 bases remaining between them. CDR3 length: 13 residues. Written as DNA, the CDR3 is TGTGCCAGCTCACCACAGGAGGAACAGCCCCAGCATTTT. This encodes CASSPQEEQPQHF.

The chain employs TRBV7-2 and TRBJ1-6, with a weak D call TRBD1 (5 bases). Trimming removed 5 bases at V and 10 bases at J, with 15 bases between. The CDR3 spans 14 residues. The germline V gene has CDR1 SGHTA and CDR2 FQGNSA. CDR3 residues: CASSLWVRVSPLHF. The DNA of the CDR3 is TGTGCCAGCAGCCTGTGGGTCAGGGTGTCACCCCTCCACTTT.